One sample yielded the 24 T cell receptor beta chains listed below, sequenced in a study of blood T cell repertoires in COVID-19. Assay used: immunoSEQ multiplex PCR; TCRdb lists only in-frame clones, some missing. The sample holds roughly 190,000 clones, more than 80% seen once. The sample consisted of peripheral blood. These TCRs come from a woman between 55 and 75 years old with acute or convalescent COVID-19.

The rearrangement joins TRBV18 to TRBJ2-3; TRBD2 is a possible D gene (6 bases). V lost 4 bases and J lost 1, with 9 bases in between. CDR1 KGHSH and CDR2 LQKENI come from the germline V gene. CDR3 length: 14 residues. The CDR3 region is CASSLRRGTDTQYF. Here the CDR3 DNA reads TGTGCCAGCTCACTAAGGAGGGGCACAGATACGCAGTATTTT.

The chain links TRBV18 to TRBJ1-1; D uncertain. The germline CDR1 and CDR2 sequences are KGHSH and LQKENI. Trimming pared 2 bases from V and 7 bases from J, leaving 5 bases between. The CDR3 is 11 residues long. Here the CDR3 reads CASSPINEAFF. CDR3 nucleotide sequence: TGTGCCAGCTCACCAATAAATGAAGCTTTCTTT.

The sample holds a few counts of this clone. At one end the junction does not follow the germline gene, possibly because of a read error. J is TRBJ2-1 and V is TRBV7-7, with 13 bases fitting TRBD2. The CDR3 covers 16 residues. Per the germline V gene, CDR1 is SSHAT and CDR2 is FNYEAQ (reference sequence). The CDR3 region has the DNA TGTGCTAGCAGCTCGGGACTAGCGGGGACCGGCAATGAGCAGTTCTTC. This encodes CASSSGLAGTGNEQFF.

The genes are TRBV24-1 and TRBJ2-3; D perhaps matches TRBD2 (6 bases). The CDR3 sequence is 16 residues long. The V and J ends lost 3 bases and 0 bases respectively, with 12 bases between them. Germline V lookup: CDR1 KGHDR, CDR2 SFDVKD. The CDR3 DNA is TGTGCCACCAGTGATCAGCGGGCAGCTAGCACAGATACGCAGTATTTT. It encodes CATSDQRAASTDTQYF.

CDR3 in DNA: TGTGCCTGGAGACAGGGTTTGGGCACTGAAGCTTTCTTT. It encodes CAWRQGLGTEAFF. V usage is TRBV30 and J usage is TRBJ1-1; tentatively, D is TRBD1 (6 bases). The germline V and J ends were trimmed by 3 bases and 4 bases, with 12 bases remaining between them. Germline V gives CDR1 GTSNPN, CDR2 SVGIG (reference sequence). This CDR3 contains 13 residues.

The genes are TRBV28 and TRBJ1-2; D is possibly TRBD1 (6 bases). The CDR3 runs to 16 residues. Per germline, CDR1 MDHEN and CDR2 SYDVKM. V was clipped by 7 bases and J by 4 bases, with 22 bases between them. The CDR3 bases are TGTGCCAGCACTATCGGCTCAGGGGCAGCGATCTATGGCTACACCTTC. This codes for CASTIGSGAAIYGYTF.

The V call is TRBV5-1, the J call TRBJ2-5; 9 bases line up with TRBD1. Germline lookup yields CDR1 SGHRS and CDR2 YFSETQ. J was trimmed by 3 bases and V by 0 bases; bases with no gene match: 9. The length of the CDR3 is 17 residues. CDR3 nucleotide sequence: TGCGCCAGCAGCTTGGGCCCAATGACAGGGGGAAAAGAGACCCAGTACTTC. It codes for CASSLGPMTGGKETQYF.

V gene TRBV5-6 combines with J gene TRBJ2-2, with D possibly TRBD2 on 5 matching bases. Per germline, CDR1 SGHDT and CDR2 YYEEEE. The CDR3 length is 16 residues. Deletions cut 0 bases from V and 6 bases from J, with 15 bases between. The CDR3 spells CASSLANRRLPGELFF. Written as DNA, the CDR3 is TGTGCCAGCAGCTTGGCGAATCGGAGGTTACCCGGGGAGCTGTTTTTT.

The chain carries TRBV20-1 and TRBJ1-4; TRBD1 aligns across 10 bases. The CDR3 runs 14 residues. With V trimmed by 3 bases and J by 9 bases, 7 bases remained unmatched. Germline V CDR1 and CDR2: DFQATT, SNEGSKA (reference sequence). The CDR3 loop is CSASPGTGEQKLFF. As DNA, the CDR3 is TGCAGTGCTAGTCCCGGGACAGGGGAACAAAAACTGTTTTTT.

This clone was seen once. J is TRBJ1-6 and V is TRBV12-3 or TRBV12-4; D ambiguous. Trimming left V 7 bases short and J 12 bases short, with 13 bases between. CDR3 length: 12 residues. The CDR3 here is CASTGPMGPLHF. The CDR3 region has the DNA TGTGCCAGCACTGGGCCAATGGGACCCCTCCACTTT.

The chain uses TRBV18 and TRBJ2-7; TRBD2 matches 7 bases. V was pared by 3 bases and J by 2 bases, with 4 bases of the junction left unmatched. CDR1 is KGHSH, CDR2 LQKENI, per germline. This CDR3 is 14 amino acids long. The CDR3 spells CASSPEAGTYEQYV. CDR3 sequence (DNA): TGTGCCAGCTCACCTGAAGCGGGGACCTACGAGCAGTACGTC.

The gene calls are TRBV19 and TRBJ1-2, with D perhaps TRBD1 (6 bases). The V gene's germline CDR1 is LNHDA and CDR2 SQIVND (reference sequence). The V end was cut by 4 bases, the J end by 4 bases, with 10 bases between. The CDR3 loop spans 13 amino acids. CDR3 in DNA: TGTGCCAGTAGTACTCCGACAGGCTATGGCTACACCTTC. Translating gives CASSTPTGYGYTF. The full variable domain, its missing parts supplied by reference TRBV19 and TRBJ1-2, is DGGITQSPKYLFRKEGQNVTLSCEQNLNHDAMYWYRQDPGQGLRLIYYSQIVNDFQKGDIAEGYSVSREKKESFPLTVTSAQKNPTAFYLCASSTPTGYGYTFGSGTRLTVV.

The rearrangement links TRBV5-1 to TRBJ2-2; D is unresolved. The CDR3 is made up of 16 amino acids. The germline CDR1 and CDR2 sequences are SGHRS and YFSETQ. V lost 1 base and J lost 3, with 13 bases in between. The CDR3: CASSLHEFMDTGELFF. For the CDR3, the DNA is TGCGCCAGCAGCTTGCACGAGTTTATGGACACCGGGGAGCTGTTTTTT.

The CDR3 nucleotides are TGTGCCAGCAGCTTAGCTTCCGTGACAAATATCCCCTCTGGGGCCAACGTCCTGACTTTC. It translates to CASSLASVTNIPSGANVLTF. The chain employs TRBV7-8 and TRBJ2-6, with D hard to call. This CDR3 has 20 residues. Between the trimmed V and J ends, which lost 0 bases and 0 bases, there was a span of 18 bases. From germline, CDR1 is SGHVS and CDR2 FQNEAQ.

The chain is built from TRBV2 and TRBJ1-1; 8 bases match TRBD1. Per germline, CDR1 SNHLY and CDR2 FYNNEI. The CDR3 is made up of 15 amino acids. V lost 7 bases to trimming and J lost 1 base; unmatched junction nucleotides: 8. CDR3 bases: TGTGCCAGCACCCCGCTGACAGGGGAGAACACTGAAGCTTTCTTT. Protein sequence: CASTPLTGENTEAFF. Full variable domain (rest looked up from reference TRBV2 and TRBJ1-1): EPEVTQTPSHQVTQMGQEVILRCVPISNHLYFYWYRQILGQKVEFLVSFYNNEISEKSEIFDDQFSVERPDGSNFTLKIRSTKLEDSAMYFCASTPLTGENTEAFFGQGTRLTVV.

This chain links TRBV5-1 with TRBJ1-2; D is ambiguous. This CDR3 has 15 residues. Germline CDR1 SGHRS, CDR2 YFSETQ. Trimming cost V 0 bases and J 4 bases, with 13 bases left between them. The DNA of the CDR3 is TGCGCCAGCAGCTTGGTTGGTACAGCGGGCTATGGCTACACCTTC. Translated, it gives CASSLVGTAGYGYTF.

The rearrangement joins TRBV9 to TRBJ2-7, with 14 bases matching TRBD2. Germline V gene lookup returns CDR1 SGDLS and CDR2 YYNGEE. Trimming took 7 bases from V and 2 from J; bases not matched to a gene: 11. The CDR3 consists of 17 residues. CDR3 nucleotide sequence: TGTGCCAGCCTGAGGAGGACTAGCGGGAGGCAAACCTACGAGCAGTACGTC. It encodes CASLRRTSGRQTYEQYV.

This clone showed up just once. The rearrangement uses TRBV6-1 and TRBJ1-4; the match to TRBD1 covers 7 bases. The CDR3 extends over 14 amino acids. V was pared by 3 bases and J by 7 bases, with 5 bases of the junction left unmatched. The germline V gene has CDR1 MNHNS and CDR2 SASEGT. The CDR3 DNA reads TGTGCCAGCAGTGAGAACAGGGGCCGTGAAAAACTGTTTTTT. It is translated as CASSENRGREKLFF.

The CDR3 coding sequence is TGCGCCAGCAGCTCCGGGACTGGTTTCCAAGAGACCCAGTACTTC. Translated, it gives CASSSGTGFQETQYF. V is TRBV5-1 and J is TRBJ2-5; D might be TRBD2 (6 bases). From germline, CDR1 is SGHRS and CDR2 YFSETQ. This CDR3 has 15 amino acids. The V end was cut by 3 bases, the J end by 1 base, with 13 bases between.

The chain employs TRBV30 and TRBJ2-6; perhaps TRBD1 as D (5 bases). The germline V and J ends were trimmed by 8 bases and 11 bases, with 16 bases remaining between them. The CDR3 is 12 amino acids. Germline CDR1 and CDR2: GTSNPN and SVGIG (reference sequence). The DNA for the CDR3 is TGTGCCCTATCGACAGTGTCTCACGTCCTGACTTTC. This codes for CALSTVSHVLTF.

The V call is TRBV18, the J call TRBJ1-1; 7 bases agree with TRBD1. Germline trimming cut 3 bases from V and 0 bases from J; bases unmatched to any gene: 4. The CDR3 consists of 15 residues. CDR1 is KGHSH, CDR2 LQKENI, per germline. In DNA, the CDR3 is TGTGCCAGCTCACCGAGTACAGGGGTGAACACTGAAGCTTTCTTT. This codes for CASSPSTGVNTEAFF.

This sequence joins TRBV14 and TRBJ1-1; D uncertain. V lost 0 bases to trimming and J lost 3 bases, with 14 bases between them. The CDR3 has 16 amino acids. Germline values: CDR1 SGHDN, CDR2 FVKESK. CDR3 nucleotide sequence: TGTGCCAGCAGCCAAGATGGGGAAGGGAGGGACACTGAAGCTTTCTTT. It yields the protein CASSQDGEGRDTEAFF. The full variable domain, completed using reference TRBV14 and TRBJ1-1, is EAGVTQFPSHSVIEKGQTVTLRCDPISGHDNLYWYRRVMGKEIKFLLHFVKESKQDESGMPNNRFLAERTGGTYSTLKVQPAELEDSGVYFCASSQDGEGRDTEAFFGQGTRLTVV.

J is TRBJ1-5 and V is TRBV21-1. TRBV21-1 is shown as a pseudogene. This CDR3 is built from 11 residues. CDR3 DNA: TGTGCCAGCAGCAAAGCCCTGCCCCAGCATTTT. This gives the protein CASSKALPQHF.

This clone was recorded only once. The chain combines TRBV5-1 with TRBJ1-2, with D maybe TRBD1 (6 bases). This CDR3 has 14 residues. V was shortened by 4 bases and J by 4 bases, with 14 bases between the two germline ends. Germline CDR1 SGHRS, CDR2 YFSETQ. This chain's CDR3 is CASSTSTGPYGYTF. DNA of the CDR3: TGCGCCAGCAGCACCTCTACAGGGCCCTATGGCTACACCTTC.